These 14 T cell receptor beta chains came from one sample sequenced in a study of T-cell reconstitution after alpha-beta-depleted transplantation in children. Molecular barcoding with unique molecular identifiers was used for the TCRbeta library. TCRdb fed the PCR reads into MiXCR, producing one record per CDR3 protein. The sample carries roughly 500,000 distinct CDR3 sequences, under 15% recorded once. The starting material was PBMCs from the stem cell graft donor, obtained from the stem cell graft. The receptor set was obtained from a human donor who donated a stem cell graft to a child with combined immunodeficiency.

This clonotype was counted between two and nine times. The CDR3 DNA sequence: TGTGCCAGCAGCCCCCCGATGGATGGCTACACCTTC. Encoded protein: CASSPPMDGYTF. V usage is TRBV28 and J usage is TRBJ1-2; D uncertain. Germline V gene data show CDR1 as MDHEN and CDR2 as SYDVKM. The CDR3 contains 12 residues. V shed 6 bases and J shed 6 bases, with 11 bases lying between them.

CDR3 sequence (DNA): TGTGCCAGCAGCTTGGAAACAGAGGGAGATACGCAGTATTTT. Protein: CASSLETEGDTQYF. The chain couples TRBV5-4 to TRBJ2-3; D perhaps matches TRBD2 (5 bases). Trimming took 0 bases from V and 5 from J, leaving 10 bases between them. Germline CDR1 is SGHNT and CDR2 is YYREEE (reference sequence). The CDR3 runs 14 residues.

The chain carries TRBV6-6 and TRBJ2-7, with D maybe TRBD1 (5 bases). This CDR3 is built from 15 residues. V lost 5 bases and J lost 4, with 18 bases in between. The germline V gene has CDR1 MNHNY and CDR2 SVGAGI (reference sequence). In DNA, the CDR3 is TGTGCCAGCAGTCCGACTCCTGAAAGGGGTTACGAGCAGTACTTC. Translation: CASSPTPERGYEQYF.

This chain links TRBV6-2 or TRBV6-3 with TRBJ2-2; 9 bases agree with TRBD2. Germline CDR1 and CDR2: MNHEY and SVGEGT. Unmatched junction bases numbered 4, after V lost 5 bases and J lost 3 bases. CDR3 length: 15 amino acids. The CDR3 DNA reads as TGTGCCAGCAGTAAACTAGCGGGCTACACCGGGGAGCTGTTTTTT. Protein product: CASSKLAGYTGELFF.

CDR3 sequence reads: CASSLSLGEWEETQYF. DNA for the CDR3: TGTGCCAGCAGCTTATCACTGGGGGAGTGGGAGGAGACCCAGTACTTC. J is TRBJ2-5 and V is TRBV11-2; D might be TRBD1 or TRBD2, each matching 5 bases. Germline V lookup: CDR1 SGHAT, CDR2 FQNNGV. V gave up 2 bases and J gave up 5 bases, with 18 bases separating them. The CDR3 covers 16 residues.

This rearrangement joins TRBV11-2 to TRBJ2-7; D unresolved. Germline V gene data show CDR1 as SGHAT and CDR2 as FQNNGV. Between the trimmed V and J ends, which lost 0 bases and 5 bases, there was a span of 17 bases. CDR3 size: 16 residues. In nucleotides, the CDR3 is TGTGCCAGCAGCTTAGAAGGGCGGCCAGAGGTGGACGAGCAGTACTTC. Its protein is CASSLEGRPEVDEQYF.

The V gene is TRBV6-2 or TRBV6-3, the J gene TRBJ1-2; no firm D call. The V gene's germline CDR1 is MNHEY and CDR2 SVGEGT. The CDR3 is 13 residues long. V lost 5 bases to trimming and J lost 4 bases, with 11 bases between them. The CDR3 DNA follows: TGTGCCAGCAGTCCAGGCTCCGGCTATGGCTACACCTTC. This translates into CASSPGSGYGYTF.

This chain links TRBV7-2 with TRBJ1-1; D is unclear. The CDR3 totals 11 residues. V was cut by 1 base and J by 11 bases, with 8 bases left in between. Per the germline V gene, CDR1 is SGHTA and CDR2 is FQGNSA. CDR3 sequence: CASSLDLGAFF. CDR3 DNA: TGTGCCAGCAGCTTAGATCTAGGGGCTTTCTTT. Filled out from reference TRBV7-2 and TRBJ1-1, the complete variable domain reads GAGVSQSPSNKVTEKGKDVELRCDPISGHTALYWYRQSLGQGLEFLIYFQGNSAPDKSGLPSDRFSAERTGGSVSTLTIQRTQQEDSAVYLCASSLDLGAFFGQGTRLTVV.

The chain has TRBV20-1 and TRBJ1-1, with no clear D. Germline V gene sequence: CDR1 DFQATT, CDR2 SNEGSKA (reference sequence). The ends were cut back, 0 bases at V and 11 bases at J, with 25 bases in the middle. The CDR3 is 16 residues long. CDR3 residues: CSARDLRGRPVELAFF. CDR3 sequence (DNA): TGCAGTGCTAGAGATCTTAGAGGACGGCCGGTTGAGTTGGCTTTCTTT.

This clonotype was observed a handful of times. CDR3 sequence reads: CASSLGPGQGQAFF. The CDR3 DNA sequence: TGTGCCAGCAGCCTCGGACCGGGACAGGGTCAAGCTTTCTTT. The chain uses TRBV7-2 and TRBJ1-1; 9 bases agree with TRBD1. V gave up 5 bases and J gave up 9 bases; unmatched junction bases: 10. Germline CDR1 SGHTA, CDR2 FQGNSA. The CDR3 is made up of 14 amino acids.

This chain uses TRBV20-1 with TRBJ1-6; the D is unclear. Germline V gene data show CDR1 as DFQATT and CDR2 as SNEGSKA (reference sequence). V lost 0 bases and J 5 bases, leaving 11 bases between the germline ends. The CDR3 loop spans 15 amino acids. This chain's CDR3 is CSARDPRTDNSPLHF. The CDR3 DNA reads TGCAGTGCTAGAGATCCCCGGACGGATAATTCACCCCTCCACTTT.

The chain couples TRBV28 to TRBJ2-1; 7 nucleotides align to TRBD1. The CDR3 runs 11 residues. Germline trimming cut 6 bases from V and 9 bases from J; bases unmatched to any gene: 2. Germline V gene data show CDR1 as MDHEN and CDR2 as SYDVKM. This CDR3 reads CASRRGREQFF. CDR3 sequence (DNA): TGTGCCAGCAGGAGGGGGCGTGAGCAGTTCTTC.

V and J are TRBV30 and TRBJ2-1; TRBD2 matches 10 bases. From germline, CDR1 is GTSNPN and CDR2 SVGIG (reference sequence). V lost 3 bases, J lost 7 bases, and 6 bases stayed unmatched. The CDR3 has 14 amino acids. The CDR3 region has the DNA TGTGCCTGGAGGGCAGCGGGAGGGCAGAATGAGCAGTTCTTC. Translating it yields CAWRAAGGQNEQFF.

The chain joins TRBV7-9 to TRBJ2-1; no definite D call. In germline, CDR1 is SEHNR, CDR2 FQNEAQ (reference sequence). The CDR3 is made up of 16 amino acids. Trimming removed 5 bases from V and 5 bases from J, with 19 bases in between. CDR3 loop: CASSPTSRERDNEQFF. The CDR3 DNA is TGTGCCAGCAGCCCTACTTCGAGAGAACGGGACAATGAGCAGTTCTTC.